The T cell receptor (beta chain) described here comes from a study of T cell clonotyping in hematopoietic cell transplantation. Study as a whole: Recipients' pretransplant samples followed cytoreduction. Broader study findings: At the given depth, recipient repertoires were over 97% de novo clonotypes. Recipient TCR diversity dropped after transplant; expanded clonotypes rose from day 30 to 180.

Only in-frame clones appear in the TCRdb table, and some are missing; sequencing was by immunoSEQ multiplex PCR. Among approximately 5,000 clones, roughly 81% were seen once, and the ten largest hold 4% to 5%. As regards this clone: Antigen unknown.

Indicated time point: recipient sample about 28 days before transplant, after cytoreduction. Material: peripheral blood mononuclear cells, obtained before stem cell transplant. The source of this sequence is a man aged 60-69 years with acute myeloid leukemia. Some clones in this sample may be carry-over from other donors' samples.

Here the CDR3 reads CASSQITGGKTEAFF. CDR3 coding DNA: TGCGCCAGCAGTCAGATAACAGGGGGCAAGACTGAAGCTTTCTTT. The chain has TRBV23-1 and TRBJ1-1, with 9 bases that match TRBD1. TRBV23-1 carries the ORF label, with uncertain function. This CDR3 is 15 amino acids long. Unmatched junction bases numbered 7, after V lost 3 bases and J lost 5 bases.